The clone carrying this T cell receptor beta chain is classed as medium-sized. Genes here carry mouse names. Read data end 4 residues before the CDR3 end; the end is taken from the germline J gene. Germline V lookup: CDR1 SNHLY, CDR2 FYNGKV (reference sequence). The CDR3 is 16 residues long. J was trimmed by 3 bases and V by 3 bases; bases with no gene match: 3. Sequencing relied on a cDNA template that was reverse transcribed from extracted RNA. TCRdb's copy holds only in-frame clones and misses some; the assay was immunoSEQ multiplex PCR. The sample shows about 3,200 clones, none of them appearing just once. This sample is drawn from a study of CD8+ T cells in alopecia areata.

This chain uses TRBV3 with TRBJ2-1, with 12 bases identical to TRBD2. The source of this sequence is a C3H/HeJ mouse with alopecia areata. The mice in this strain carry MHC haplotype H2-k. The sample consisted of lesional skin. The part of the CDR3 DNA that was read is TGTGCCAGCAGCTTCCCGGGACTGGGGGGCTATGCT. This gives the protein CASSFPGLGGYA. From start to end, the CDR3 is CASSFPGLGGYAEQFF.